Following are 16 T cell receptor beta chains from one sample sequenced in a study of blood T cell repertoires in COVID-19. Produced via immunoSEQ multiplex PCR; TCRdb's table is partial and in-frame only. The sample contains 15,000 to 20,000 clones, 77% of which appear only once. The source material was peripheral blood. These receptors were taken from a man in his 70s with COVID-19, enrolled during active disease.

The gene calls are TRBV9 and TRBJ2-5, with 9 bases identical to TRBD2. J was trimmed by 5 bases and V by 4 bases; bases with no gene match: 12. The germline gives CDR1 SGDLS, CDR2 YYNGEE. The CDR3 spans 16 residues. For the CDR3, the DNA is TGTGCCAGCAGCTCCCAGGCTAGCGGGGAGGTTGAGACCCAGTACTTC. Its protein is CASSSQASGEVETQYF.

This chain links TRBV7-9 with TRBJ1-4, with D possibly matching TRBD1 (6 bases). The CDR3 totals 14 residues. V gave up 7 bases and J gave up 3 bases, with 12 bases separating them. Per germline, CDR1 SEHNR and CDR2 FQNEAQ (reference sequence). The CDR3 is CASTPGTSNEKLFF. CDR3 nucleotides: TGTGCCAGCACCCCCGGGACATCTAATGAAAAACTGTTTTTT.

In this sample, this clone is medium-sized (0.01 to 0.1%). For the CDR3, the DNA is TGTGCCAGCAGCTCCCAGGGGGCAACTAGCACAGATACGCAGTATTTT. Translation: CASSSQGATSTDTQYF. V usage is TRBV7-9 and J usage is TRBJ2-3, with TRBD1 identical over 8 bases. With V trimmed by 4 bases and J by 0 bases, 6 bases remained unmatched. The CDR3 runs 16 residues. Germline V gene sequence: CDR1 SEHNR, CDR2 FQNEAQ (reference sequence). The complete variable domain, with remaining parts taken from reference TRBV7-9 and TRBJ2-3, reads DTGVSQNPRHKITKRGQNVTFRCDPISEHNRLYWYRQTLGQGPEFLTYFQNEAQLEKSRLLSDRFSAERPKGSFSTLEIQRTEQGDSAMYLCASSSQGATSTDTQYFGPGTRLTVL.

This chain links TRBV24-1 with TRBJ2-7, with 9 nucleotides matching TRBD2. There are 15 residues in the CDR3. V shed 4 bases and J 4 bases; nucleotides not matched to a gene: 7. The germline V gene encodes CDR1 KGHDR and CDR2 SFDVKD. DNA of the CDR3: TGTGCCACCAGTGACCCAGCGGGAGGAAGGTACGAGCAGTACTTC. Its protein product is CATSDPAGGRYEQYF.

The V and J genes are TRBV3-1 (or the pseudogene TRBV3-2) and TRBJ2-7; 8 nucleotides match TRBD1. CDR3 size: 15 residues. Losses at the gene ends were 1 base for V and 7 bases for J; bases not matched to a gene: 9. In germline, CDR1 is LGHDT, CDR2 YNNKEL (reference sequence). CDR3 bases: TGTGCCAGCAGCCAAGTGCCAGGGGGCAACTTAGAGCAGTACTTC. As protein: CASSQVPGGNLEQYF.

V and J are TRBV5-4 and TRBJ1-6, with unresolved D. Germline V gene data show CDR1 as SGHNT and CDR2 as YYREEE (reference sequence). V lost 4 bases and J lost 5, with 16 bases in between. This CDR3 is 16 amino acids long. The CDR3 reads CASSLDTLANNSPLHF. For the CDR3, the DNA is TGTGCCAGCAGCCTCGACACCCTCGCAAATAATTCACCCCTCCACTTT. The whole variable domain, remainder taken from reference TRBV5-4 and TRBJ1-6, is ETGVTQSPTHLIKTRGQQVTLRCSSQSGHNTVSWYQQALGQGPQFIFQYYREEENGRGNFPPRFSGLQFPNYSSELNVNALELDDSALYLCASSLDTLANNSPLHFGNGTRLTVT.

This chain joins TRBV2 and TRBJ1-5; 11 bases agree with TRBD1. V dropped 5 bases and J dropped 9; count of bases not matched to a gene: 12. This CDR3 has 16 residues. Germline CDR1 SNHLY, CDR2 FYNNEI. Here the CDR3 reads CASSFQTGTGGRPQHF. The CDR3 coding sequence is TGTGCCAGCAGTTTCCAAACCGGGACAGGGGGGCGGCCCCAGCATTTT.

This chain joins TRBV4-1 and TRBJ1-5, with a tentative D call TRBD1 (6 bases). The CDR3 contains 17 residues. The germline V gene encodes CDR1 MGHRA and CDR2 YSYEKL. V was shortened by 3 bases and J by 7 bases, with 22 bases between the two germline ends. The CDR3 is CASSHLDSAKGEQPQHF. The CDR3 nucleotides are TGCGCCAGCAGCCACTTGGACAGCGCCAAAGGGGAGCAGCCCCAGCATTTT.

CDR3 loop: CASSTGTGGEPFF. DNA for the CDR3: TGTGCCAGCAGCACCGGGACAGGGGGCGAGCCTTTCTTT. The rearrangement joins TRBV7-2 to TRBJ1-1; 12 bases align to TRBD1. The CDR3 consists of 13 residues. Germline assignment: CDR1 SGHTA and CDR2 FQGNSA. The V gene end was trimmed by 5 bases and the J gene end by 12 bases; junction bases not matched to a gene: 7.

The chain links TRBV5-1 to TRBJ2-7; 9 positions agree with TRBD1. The CDR3 sequence is 14 residues long. From germline, CDR1 is SGHRS and CDR2 YFSETQ. V shed 4 bases, J shed 5 bases, and the junction held 7 bases outside the gene matches. CDR3 in amino acids: CASSRTGDLDEQYF. CDR3 DNA sequence: TGCGCCAGCAGCCGGACAGGGGATTTGGACGAGCAGTACTTC.

The V and J genes are TRBV21-1 and TRBJ1-5; no check of the table's D call, TRBD1, against the DNA was made. TRBV21-1 is assigned pseudogene status. The CDR3 has 15 residues. This chain's CDR3 is CASSHRDREGQPQHF. DNA of the CDR3: TGTGCCAGCAGCCACCGGGACAGGGAGGGCCAGCCCCAGCATTTT.

The chain joins TRBV9 to TRBJ2-1, with 7 bases lining up with TRBD1. The CDR3 covers 15 residues. Losses at the gene ends were 3 bases for V and 6 bases for J; bases not matched to a gene: 9. Per germline, CDR1 SGDLS and CDR2 YYNGEE. CDR3 sequence reads: CASSETGDKFNEQFF. The CDR3 DNA is TGTGCCAGCAGCGAAACAGGGGACAAATTCAATGAGCAGTTCTTC.

A single count supports this clone. V gene TRBV5-4 combines with J gene TRBJ2-1; perhaps TRBD1 as D (7 bases). This CDR3 spans 15 amino acids. From germline, CDR1 is SGHNT and CDR2 YYREEE (reference sequence). Trimming removed 5 bases from V and 6 bases from J, with 18 bases in between. CDR3 nucleotide sequence: TGTGCCAGCAGTCCCGACAGGGTGGGACTCAATGAGCAGTTCTTC. It translates to CASSPDRVGLNEQFF.

V is TRBV3-1 (or the pseudogene TRBV3-2) and J is TRBJ1-2; D remains ambiguous. V was pared by 3 bases and J by 8 bases, with 10 bases between. This CDR3 has 12 residues. Germline CDR1 reads LGHDT; CDR2 reads YNNKEL (reference sequence). The CDR3 protein is CASSHSGEGYTF. CDR3 DNA: TGTGCCAGCAGCCATTCCGGGGAAGGCTACACCTTC.

J is TRBJ2-7 and V is TRBV3-1 (or the pseudogene TRBV3-2), with D tentatively TRBD2 (5 bases). V lost 3 bases and J lost 3, with 18 bases in between. This CDR3 is built from 16 residues. Germline CDR1 LGHDT, CDR2 YNNKEL (reference sequence). The CDR3 spells CASSHFPRARDYEQYF. The CDR3 nucleotides are TGTGCCAGCAGCCATTTCCCCCGGGCTCGGGACTACGAGCAGTACTTC.

This rearrangement joins TRBV30 to TRBJ2-1; a possible D gene is TRBD2 (7 bases). This CDR3 has 15 residues. Per germline, CDR1 GTSNPN and CDR2 SVGIG (reference sequence). The V end lost 8 bases, the J end lost 0 bases, and 17 bases lay between the germline ends. The CDR3 nucleotides read TGTGCCGTCAAGGGGGGGCCGAGCTCCTACAATGAGCAGTTCTTC. It is translated as CAVKGGPSSYNEQFF.